This T cell receptor (beta chain) originates from a study of blood T cells in healthy people across ages. Study-level points and caveats: Diversity of TCR beta correlated strongly with naive T cell percentage.

The CDR3 sequence is 17 residues long. The J segment lost 0 bases and the V segment lost 5 bases, leaving 11 bases of the junction unmatched. Per the germline V gene, CDR1 is SGHTA and CDR2 is FQGNSA. Ten milliliters of peripheral blood were drawn from each donor. In its sample, this clonotype was seen a few times. Antigen specificity is unknown. Alongside a J-beta primer mix, a sample-barcoded 5' primer served in a second PCR lasting about 7 to 12 cycles. Individual samples furnished no less than 2.5 million CDR3-containing paired-end reads apiece. TCRdb redid the calling of the 5' RACE reads with MiXCR, one entry per CDR3 protein. The sample includes just over 800,000 distinct CDR3 sequences, 62% of them seen just once.

The genes are TRBV7-2 and TRBJ1-1; 8 bases map to TRBD1. What was sequenced was blood. This clonotype originated in a man aged 30-40 years in good health. CDR3 sequence reads: CASSPSQGARLNTEAFF. The CDR3 DNA sequence: TGTGCCAGCAGCCCTAGTCAGGGGGCCAGGCTGAACACTGAAGCTTTCTTT.